Below are 21 T cell receptor beta chains sequenced from a single sample in a study of T cell repertoires in cytomegalovirus infection. Via MiXCR, TCRdb re-called the reads, giving one row per CDR3 protein. The sample yields some 220,000 distinct CDR3 sequences, around an eighth seen once. Material for sequencing was PBMCs. These TCRs come from a human donor in good health (CMV status not recorded). Some clones in this sample may be carry-over from other donors' samples.

This clonotype came up a few times. In DNA, the CDR3 is TGTGCCAGTAGCTCGACAGGGCGACCCATAAGCCCCGAGCAGTACTTC. This encodes CASSSTGRPISPEQYF. The rearrangement uses TRBV19 and TRBJ2-7; 7 nucleotides agree with TRBD1. This CDR3 has 16 residues. V was clipped by 6 bases and J by 6 bases; unmatched bases: 17. Per germline, CDR1 LNHDA and CDR2 SQIVND (reference sequence).

The chain couples TRBV2 to TRBJ1-1; perhaps TRBD1 as D (6 bases). With 6 bases removed from V and 5 bases from J, the gap between germline ends came to 10 bases. The CDR3 has 12 residues. CDR1 and CDR2 from the germline V gene are SNHLY and FYNNEI. The chain's CDR3 is CASSRGWTEAFF. DNA for the CDR3: TGTGCCAGCAGCAGGGGTTGGACTGAAGCTTTCTTT.

J is TRBJ2-5 and V is TRBV6-2 or TRBV6-3, with 8 bases that match TRBD1. The germline CDR1 and CDR2 sequences are MNHEY and SVGEGT. J lost 2 bases, V lost 5 bases, and 10 bases had no gene match. The CDR3 has 16 amino acids. CDR3 nucleotides: TGTGCCAGCAGTCCCCCCCGGGACAGGATACAAGAGACCCAGTACTTC. Its translation is CASSPPRDRIQETQYF.

This clonotype was found many times. V gene TRBV6-2 or TRBV6-3 combines with J gene TRBJ2-2; D gene ambiguous. Germline CDR1 and CDR2: MNHEY and SVGEGT. The CDR3 extends over 16 amino acids. Trimming cost V 5 bases and J 3 bases, with 16 bases left between them. The CDR3 DNA reads as TGTGCCAGCAGTCGACTCAGGACGGAAGACACCGGGGAGCTGTTTTTT. Residues: CASSRLRTEDTGELFF.

This clonotype was seen more than once but under ten times. V usage is TRBV5-1 and J usage is TRBJ1-1; D is perhaps TRBD1 (5 bases). Germline assignment: CDR1 SGHRS and CDR2 YFSETQ. V lost 0 bases and J 4 bases, leaving 7 bases between the germline ends. The CDR3 consists of 13 residues. This CDR3 reads CASSLVQGTEAFF. The CDR3 bases are TGCGCCAGCAGCTTGGTCCAGGGCACTGAAGCTTTCTTT.

In this sample, this clonotype turned up many times. CDR3 region: CASSSIAGETQYF. DNA for the CDR3: TGTGCCAGCAGCTCCATAGCGGGAGAGACCCAGTACTTC. This chain connects TRBV7-2 to TRBJ2-5; 7 bases agree with TRBD2. V trimming: 4 bases; J trimming: 4 bases; junction bases outside the gene matches: 3. Germline V CDR1 and CDR2: SGHTA, FQGNSA. The CDR3 totals 13 residues.

The J gene is TRBJ2-2, the V gene TRBV29-1; no reliable D call. V dropped 3 bases and J dropped 4 bases, with 12 bases sitting between them. The CDR3 has 14 amino acids. Germline V gives CDR1 SQVTM, CDR2 ANQGSEA. The CDR3 sequence is CSVEEKGITGELFF. The CDR3 region has the DNA TGCAGCGTTGAGGAAAAGGGAATCACCGGGGAGCTGTTTTTT.

Many counts were recorded for this clonotype. This chain joins TRBV5-1 and TRBJ2-7, with 11 nucleotides matching TRBD2. Germline CDR1 and CDR2: SGHRS and YFSETQ. V was clipped by 4 bases and J by 7 bases; unmatched bases: 7. The CDR3 consists of 14 residues. The CDR3 DNA follows: TGCGCCAGCAGCCCTACTAGCGGGAGTCGGGAGCAGTACTTC. Its protein is CASSPTSGSREQYF.

This clonotype was counted between two and nine times. V and J are TRBV12-3 or TRBV12-4 and TRBJ2-3; 7 positions agree with TRBD2. The CDR3 covers 14 residues. V gave up 7 bases and J gave up 3 bases; unmatched junction bases: 7. The CDR3 nucleotides are TGTGCCAGCACCCTAGCGGCGGGGACAGATACGCAGTATTTT. This codes for CASTLAAGTDTQYF.

Comments on this clonotype: An end of the junction does not agree with germline; a read error may underlie this. The chain carries TRBV12-3 or TRBV12-4 and TRBJ1-1; D might be TRBD1 (6 bases). The CDR3 has 14 residues. The CDR3 nucleotides are TGTGCCAGCAGTTCCTTGGACAGTAACACTGAAGCGTTCTTT. It encodes CASSSLDSNTEAFF.

There are many counts of this clonotype. This chain joins TRBV7-2 and TRBJ1-3; D is uncertain. The CDR3 is made up of 15 amino acids. Looked up from germline, CDR1 is SGHTA and CDR2 is FQGNSA. Trimming stripped 0 bases from V and 1 base from J, with 7 bases between. The CDR3 region is CASSLANLSGNTIYF. The CDR3 DNA reads as TGTGCCAGCAGCTTAGCCAATCTTTCTGGAAACACCATATATTTT.

This clonotype appeared many times. The genes are TRBV7-2 and TRBJ2-1, with unresolved D. The ends were cut back, 1 base at V and 0 bases at J, with 7 bases in the middle. Germline CDR1 SGHTA, CDR2 FQGNSA. The CDR3 has 15 residues. Written as DNA, the CDR3 is TGTGCCAGCAGCTTAGTAGGCCGCTCCTACAATGAGCAGTTCTTC. Its translation: CASSLVGRSYNEQFF.

DNA of the CDR3: TGTGCCAGCAGCGTAAACCGTGAGCAGTACTTC. It is translated as CASSVNREQYF. The rearrangement links TRBV6-1 to TRBJ2-7; the D is unclear. The V end lost 6 bases, the J end lost 7 bases, and 10 bases lay between the germline ends. The CDR3 is 11 amino acids. From germline, CDR1 is MNHNS and CDR2 SASEGT.

There are many counts of this clonotype. The gene calls are TRBV7-2 and TRBJ1-2, with a possible D match to TRBD1 (5 bases). The ends were cut back, 5 bases at V and 6 bases at J, with 19 bases in the middle. CDR3 size: 15 residues. Germline CDR1 is SGHTA and CDR2 is FQGNSA. The CDR3 protein is CASSRDRVGRDGYTF. The CDR3 bases are TGTGCCAGCAGCCGGGACCGCGTTGGACGAGATGGCTACACCTTC.

The chain joins TRBV6-5 to TRBJ2-3; 14 nucleotides match TRBD2. CDR3 length: 17 amino acids. V was clipped by 6 bases and J by 2 bases; unmatched bases: 7. Germline loops: CDR1 MNHEY, CDR2 SVGAGI. The CDR3 loop reads CASSPGLAGGHTDTQYF. The CDR3 DNA follows: TGTGCCAGCAGCCCCGGACTAGCGGGGGGCCACACAGATACGCAGTATTTT.

Concerning this clonotype itself: No conserved phenylalanine or tryptophan ends this CDR3, so it is likely a read error. The rearrangement joins TRBV11-2 to TRBJ2-5; D is possibly TRBD1 or TRBD2 (6 bases each). Deletions cut 8 bases from V and 7 bases from J, with 17 bases between. The CDR3 runs to 13 residues. The germline CDR1 and CDR2 sequences are SGHAT and FQNNGV. The CDR3 spells CASEEGRGGTQYL. The CDR3, as DNA: TGTGCCAGCGAGGAAGGCAGGGGAGGGACCCAGTACTTA.

Ten or more counts support this clonotype. V gene TRBV28 combines with J gene TRBJ2-7; maybe TRBD1 (6 bases). Trimming removed 4 bases from V and 5 bases from J, with 27 bases in between. This CDR3 comprises 18 residues. Germline values: CDR1 MDHEN, CDR2 SYDVKM. CDR3 in amino acids: CASSSTNHPVIAGDEQYF. DNA for the CDR3: TGTGCCAGCAGTTCCACTAACCACCCGGTGATAGCAGGGGACGAGCAGTACTTC.

This clonotype appeared many times. The chain carries TRBV7-3 and TRBJ2-3, with D perhaps matching TRBD1 (5 bases). This CDR3 has 12 residues. The germline V gene has CDR1 SGHTA and CDR2 FQGTGA. V shed 6 bases and J shed 2 bases, with 6 bases lying between them. In DNA form, the CDR3 reads TGTGCCAGCAGGGGGCCCACAGATACGCAGTATTTT. It yields the protein CASRGPTDTQYF.

This clonotype occurred many times. The chain has TRBV28 and TRBJ2-5, with unresolved D. CDR1 MDHEN and CDR2 SYDVKM come from the germline V gene. Trimming cost V 3 bases and J 2 bases, with 16 bases left between them. CDR3 length equals 16 residues. The CDR3 loop is CASSLRGGIRQETQYF. CDR3 in DNA: TGTGCCAGCAGTTTGAGAGGTGGGATCCGGCAAGAGACCCAGTACTTC.

There are a few counts of this clonotype. The V call is TRBV12-3 or TRBV12-4, the J call TRBJ2-7; 13 nucleotides agree with TRBD2. The CDR3 runs 16 residues. J gave up 5 bases and V 5 bases, and 9 bases lay outside the gene matches. This CDR3 reads CASSQGTSGNHHEQYF. The CDR3 DNA follows: TGTGCCAGCAGTCAAGGGACTAGCGGGAATCACCACGAGCAGTACTTC.

This clonotype was counted between two and nine times. The J gene is TRBJ2-7, the V gene TRBV2, with no clear D. Germline V CDR1 and CDR2: SNHLY, FYNNEI. Trimming shortened V by 7 bases and J by 1 base, and 14 bases separated the two germline ends. CDR3 size: 14 residues. CDR3 DNA sequence: TGTGCCAGCATTCCGAACAGCGAATCCTACGAGCAGTACTTC. As protein: CASIPNSESYEQYF. Full variable domain (outside the CDR3, taken from reference TRBV2 and TRBJ2-7): EPEVTQTPSHQVTQMGQEVILRCVPISNHLYFYWYRQILGQKVEFLVSFYNNEISEKSEIFDDQFSVERPDGSNFTLKIRSTKLEDSAMYFCASIPNSESYEQYFGPGTRLTVT.